This T cell receptor beta chain was identified in a study of regulatory T cells in long-lasting Graves disease. CDR3-region Arm-PCR and iRepertoire HTBI primers produced the TCR beta libraries. From the multiplex PCR reads, TCRdb called clonotypes with MiXCR, one entry per CDR3 protein. The data hold 300,000 to 350,000 distinct CDR3 sequences, with about 20% observed a single time. Germline CDR1 KGHSH, CDR2 LQKENI. The CDR3 runs 14 residues. As for this clonotype: The antigen remains unidentified. Relative to the germline gene, one junction end is altered; a read error may explain this.

As to time point: persistent/refractory GD, antithyroid drugs over 5 years with positive TRAb. Making the TCR library involved RNA that had been extracted from PBMCs. Under American Thyroid Association guidelines, Graves' disease was diagnosed. Overall study findings and caveats: Persistent disease exhibited a predilection for TRBV28, TRBJ1-2 and TRBJ2-5. Graves' patients with persistent disease showed TCR diversity lower than patients newly diagnosed. Sampling was limited to peripheral blood rather than thyroid tissue.

This specimen consisted of peripheral blood mononuclear cells (PBMCs), obtained when the disease was refractory, from a patient treated with antithyroid drugs. The clonotype originates from a female donor with Graves disease. This chain joins TRBV18 and TRBJ1-3; no definite D call. The CDR3 spells CASSPQRSGNTIYF. The CDR3 DNA sequence: TGTGCCAGCTCTCCACAGCGCTCTGGAAACACCATATATTTT.